Sequencing of this T cell receptor beta chain was carried out in a study of blood T cell repertoires in COVID-19. This CDR3 contains 16 residues. V was pared by 3 bases and J by 4 bases, with 16 bases between. Germline lookup yields CDR1 SGDLS and CDR2 YYNGEE. Under the authors' procedure: Nucleated cell counts were estimated from reference gene primer amplification. Assay used: immunoSEQ multiplex PCR; TCRdb lists only in-frame clones, some missing. V and J calls and clone size are copied from that table; D and trimming were computed from the DNA. The sample yields 150,000 to 200,000 clones, over 80% seen once.

Input material: peripheral blood. This TCR derives from a woman aged 55-75 years with COVID-19, enrolled during active disease. The V and J genes are TRBV9 and TRBJ2-2; D not certain. Written as DNA, the CDR3 is TGTGCCAGCAGCGCCCATAACACGGGTGGCACCGGGGAGCTGTTTTTT. Translation gives CASSAHNTGGTGELFF.